This is a list of T cell receptor beta chains from one sample in a study of blood T cells in healthy people across ages. TCRdb re-derived calls from the 5' RACE reads in MiXCR, one entry per CDR3 protein. Among about 650,000 distinct CDR3 sequences listed, about 32% were seen once. The sequenced sample was blood. These receptors were taken from a woman aged 80 or over in good health. Both conserved end residues are trimmed from each CDR3. Fields, in order: D gene, V gene, J gene, CDR3 protein. D genes are given only for firm matches.

.	TRBV7-2	TRBJ2-7	ASSDRYYEQY
TRBD1	TRBV7-9	TRBJ2-1	ASSLYRDRVHNEQF
.	TRBV2	TRBJ1-2	ASSMINYGYT
.	TRBV7-2	TRBJ2-1	ASSLGITGSSYNEQF
.	TRBV7-2	TRBJ2-1	ASSPLPDNEQF
TRBD1	TRBV6-1	TRBJ2-1	TSAGPGGYNEQF
TRBD2	TRBV20-1	TRBJ2-1	SASRAGVYNEQF
.	TRBV6-5	TRBJ2-5	ASRWERPRRETQY
TRBD2	TRBV7-9	TRBJ2-1	ASSLARGGLALNEQF
.	TRBV5-1	TRBJ1-2	ASSSAAEDYGYT
.	TRBV27	TRBJ1-1	ASSQPRGLMNTEAF
TRBD2	TRBV14	TRBJ2-5	ASSQDRTSGGEQY
.	TRBV18	TRBJ1-2	ASSSGRATNYGYT
TRBD1	TRBV20-1	TRBJ2-2	SANEQGAGELF
.	TRBV7-3	TRBJ2-3	ASSAELRDTQY
.	TRBV7-9	TRBJ1-4	ASSPRRAGVATNEKLF
TRBD1	TRBV18	TRBJ1-2	ASSRQGDPEYGYT
.	TRBV6-6	TRBJ1-1	TSGVTSTEAF
.	TRBV7-9	TRBJ2-3	ASAWAARTDTQY
.	TRBV11-2	TRBJ1-1	ASSLDPAVEKAF
.	TRBV2	TRBJ1-1	ASRRAQAVENTEAF
.	TRBV5-1	TRBJ2-1	ASSSLGLEQF
.	TRBV5-5	TRBJ2-1	ASSLENEGDNEQF
TRBD1	TRBV5-1	TRBJ2-2	ASSTTGTGLAGELF
TRBD2	TRBV5-1	TRBJ2-7	ASRPAGRSYEQY
.	TRBV7-8	TRBJ2-2	ASSTQARNTGELF
.	TRBV24-1	TRBJ2-7	ATFGRTALYEQY
TRBD1	TRBV27	TRBJ2-7	ASSSRGTGPREQY
.	TRBV20-1	TRBJ2-5	SATPGRFETQY
.	TRBV2	TRBJ1-1	ASSQTRLLTEAF
.	TRBV30	TRBJ1-2	ALPYRSGYT
.	TRBV2	TRBJ1-5	ASSELGNQPQH
.	TRBV7-2	TRBJ2-1	ASSPPENRFYNEQF
.	TRBV7-9	TRBJ1-4	ASSPGRYNEKLF
TRBD1	TRBV12-3/TRBV12-4	TRBJ1-2	ASRPPGTGNEGYT
.	TRBV3-1	TRBJ2-7	ASSRDPTSYEQY
.	TRBV11-2	TRBJ1-1	ASTPTVANTEAF
TRBD2	TRBV15	TRBJ2-3	ATSRDGTSVQY
.	TRBV30	TRBJ2-4	AWSYGTLGKNIQY
TRBD1	TRBV28	TRBJ2-5	ASSLLNPGGEETQY
.	TRBV15	TRBJ2-3	AIGKPSTDTQY
TRBD1	TRBV2	TRBJ2-5	ASRTGGAETQY